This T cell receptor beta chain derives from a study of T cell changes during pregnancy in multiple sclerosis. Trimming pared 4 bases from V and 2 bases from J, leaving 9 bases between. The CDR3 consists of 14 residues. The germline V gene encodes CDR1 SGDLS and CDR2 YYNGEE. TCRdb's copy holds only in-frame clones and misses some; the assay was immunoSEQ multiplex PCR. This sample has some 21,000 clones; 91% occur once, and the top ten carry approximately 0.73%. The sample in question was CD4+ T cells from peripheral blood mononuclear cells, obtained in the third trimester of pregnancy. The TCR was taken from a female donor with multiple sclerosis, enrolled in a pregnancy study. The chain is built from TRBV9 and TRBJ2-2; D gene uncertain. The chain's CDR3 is CASSMLTNTGELFF. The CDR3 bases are TGTGCCAGCAGCATGCTAACCAACACCGGGGAGCTGTTTTTT.